These 4 T cell receptor beta chains came from one sample sequenced in a study of shared clonotypes between healthy human individuals. Profiling relied on immunoSEQ multiplex PCR, and the TCRdb table lists in-frame clones only, not all of them. The repertoire has 740,000 or so clones, 73% of them found once; the top ten carry roughly 2%. Input material: memory CD4+ T cells sorted from blood. Subset meaning: CD45RA-negative fraction. These TCRs come from a woman aged 25-40 years in good health.

The V and J genes are TRBV2 and TRBJ2-1, with a tentative D call TRBD2 (6 bases). This CDR3 comprises 14 residues. The germline V and J ends were trimmed by 4 bases and 4 bases, with 11 bases remaining between them. Germline-derived CDR1 and CDR2 are SNHLY and FYNNEI. The CDR3, as DNA: TGTGCCAGCAGTGCCCTAGCGAATTACAATGAGCAGTTCTTC. As protein: CASSALANYNEQFF.

The table lists this clone with a count of one. The DNA of the CDR3 is TGCGCCAGCAGCTTGGGACTAGCGGGAGGCACCGGGGAGCTGTTTTTT. Translating gives CASSLGLAGGTGELFF. This chain links TRBV5-1 with TRBJ2-2; 13 nucleotides line up with TRBD2. Trimming took 0 bases from V and 4 from J; bases not matched to a gene: 0. CDR3 length: 16 amino acids. CDR1 and CDR2 (germline): SGHRS, YFSETQ.

The chain recombines TRBV6-1 with TRBJ1-1; 7 positions match TRBD1. V trimming: 10 bases; J trimming: 1 base; junction bases outside the gene matches: 9. This CDR3 spans 14 amino acids. CDR1 and CDR2 from the germline V gene are MNHNS and SASEGT. CDR3 residues: CATKRGTANTEAFF. The DNA of the CDR3 is TGTGCCACCAAGAGAGGGACAGCGAACACTGAAGCTTTCTTT.

The chain joins TRBV18 to TRBJ2-7; 9 bases fit TRBD2. The germline V gene has CDR1 KGHSH and CDR2 LQKENI. This CDR3 has 14 residues. Unmatched junction bases numbered 8, after V lost 8 bases and J lost 3 bases. This CDR3 reads CASRAGGMGYEQYF. The CDR3 nucleotides read TGTGCCAGCAGAGCGGGAGGTATGGGCTACGAGCAGTACTTC.